In its sample, the clone carrying this T cell receptor (beta chain) was seen a few times. What it recognizes is unknown. PCR primers comprised 60 Vbeta and 13 Jbeta primers. Method: immunoSEQ multiplex PCR; TCRdb's copy keeps in-frame clones and lacks some. Of around 150,000 clones in the sample, approximately 61% are singletons; the top ten hold over 1.5%. The entry originates in a study of cytomegalovirus exposure and HLA in healthy donors. At the level of the study: Early released data had around 89 million unique TCRs, all coming from HLA-typed donors. Study results and caveats: Among CMV-associated TCR beta chains, most appeared HLA-restricted in a later analysis. Productive status was seen about 90% or about 30% of the time for most TCR beta V segments in an earlier analysis.

CDR1 MDHEN and CDR2 SYDVKM come from the germline V gene. The CDR3 runs to 17 residues. V shed 8 bases and J 0 bases; nucleotides not matched to a gene: 10. The gene calls are TRBV28 and TRBJ1-3; TRBD1 matches 10 bases. The sequenced material came from PBMCs. The sequence came from a human donor in good health. CDR3 sequence reads: CASEPGQGLYSGNTIYF. Here the CDR3 DNA reads TGTGCCAGCGAACCGGGACAGGGGCTTTACTCTGGAAACACCATATATTTT.